A few counts support the clone carrying this T cell receptor beta chain. Antigen unknown. An end of the junction differs from the germline gene, which may be a read error. This entry belongs to a study of metastatic and nonmetastatic thyroid tumors. Study-level background: Repertoires were compared across blood and tumor or nodule tissue from malignant and benign thyroid patients.

Study-level findings and limits: Benign nodules reportedly had significantly lower TCR beta diversity than malignant thyroid tumors in blood and tumor.

Patients were all untreated before their thyroid surgery. TCRdb re-clonotyped the PCR reads via MiXCR. The repertoire holds 20,000 or so clones, with 12% as singletons. Germline V lookup: CDR1 SSHAT, CDR2 FNYEAQ (reference sequence). This CDR3 is 13 amino acids long. Sequencing used blood. The J gene is TRBJ2-5, the V gene TRBV7-7; 7 bases are a match to TRBD1. This TCR came from a male donor with papillary thyroid cancer or a benign thyroid nodule (not recorded which). Some clones in this sample may be carry-over from other donors' samples. In DNA, the CDR3 is TGTGCTAGCAGCTTTGGACAGGCGGAGACCCAGTACTTC. Its translation: CASSFGQAETQYF.